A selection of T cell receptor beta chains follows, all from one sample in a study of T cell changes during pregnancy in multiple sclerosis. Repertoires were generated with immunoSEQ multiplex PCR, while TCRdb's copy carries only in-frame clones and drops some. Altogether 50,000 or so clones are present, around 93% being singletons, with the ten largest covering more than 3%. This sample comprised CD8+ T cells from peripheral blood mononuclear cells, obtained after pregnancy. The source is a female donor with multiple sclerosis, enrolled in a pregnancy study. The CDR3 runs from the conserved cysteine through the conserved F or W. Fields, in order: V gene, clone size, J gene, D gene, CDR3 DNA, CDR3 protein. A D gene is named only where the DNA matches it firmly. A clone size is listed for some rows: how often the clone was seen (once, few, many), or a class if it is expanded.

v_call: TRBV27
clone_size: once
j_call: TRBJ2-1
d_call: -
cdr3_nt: TGTGCCAGCAGGCCACGGGGGATAGCCTACAATGAGCAGTTCTTC
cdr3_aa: CASRPRGIAYNEQFF

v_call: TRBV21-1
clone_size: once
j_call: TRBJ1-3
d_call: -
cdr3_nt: TGTGCCAGCAGCAAAGGATGGACTGCTACATCTGGAAACACCATATATTTT
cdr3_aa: CASSKGWTATSGNTIYF

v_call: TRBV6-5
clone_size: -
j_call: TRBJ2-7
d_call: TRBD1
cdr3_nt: TGTGCCAGCAGTTACTGGACAGGACGATCCTACGAGCAGTACTTC
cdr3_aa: CASSYWTGRSYEQYF

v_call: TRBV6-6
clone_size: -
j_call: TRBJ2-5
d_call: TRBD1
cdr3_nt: TGTGCCAGCAGTTACAGGACCACAGGGGAATTGGAGACCCAGTACTTC
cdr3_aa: CASSYRTTGELETQYF

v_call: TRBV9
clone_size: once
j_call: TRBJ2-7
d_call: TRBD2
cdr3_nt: TGTGCCAGCAGCCCTAGACTAGCGGGGGCTTACGAGCAGTACTTC
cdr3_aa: CASSPRLAGAYEQYF

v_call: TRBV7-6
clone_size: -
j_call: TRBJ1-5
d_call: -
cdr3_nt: TGTGCCAGCAGCCTCGCGGGGGATCAGCCCCAGCATTTT
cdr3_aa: CASSLAGDQPQHF

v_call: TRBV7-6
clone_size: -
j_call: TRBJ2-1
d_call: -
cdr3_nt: TGTGCCAGCAGCTTAGTTCAGGGAATAACCTACAATGAGCAGTTCTTC
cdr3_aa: CASSLVQGITYNEQFF

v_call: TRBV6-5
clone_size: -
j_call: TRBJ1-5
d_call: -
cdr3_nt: TGTGCCAGCAAACAGGGCGGGGGGGATCAGCCCCAGCATTTT
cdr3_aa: CASKQGGGDQPQHF

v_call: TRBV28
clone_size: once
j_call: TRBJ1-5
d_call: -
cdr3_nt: TGTGCCAGCAGATCGAGGGAGGCGTTGAATCAGCCCCAGCATTTT
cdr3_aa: CASRSREALNQPQHF

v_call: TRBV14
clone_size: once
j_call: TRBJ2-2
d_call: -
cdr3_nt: TGTGCCAGCAGCCCGTACACCGGGGAGCTGTTTTTT
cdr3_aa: CASSPYTGELFF

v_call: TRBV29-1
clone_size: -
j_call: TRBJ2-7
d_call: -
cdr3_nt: TGCAGCGTTGAGATTGGGCAGTCTTACGAGCAGTACTTC
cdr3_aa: CSVEIGQSYEQYF

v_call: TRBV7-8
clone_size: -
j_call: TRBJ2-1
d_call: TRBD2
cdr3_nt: TGTGCCAGCAGCTCCCCGGGGGGGGTCAATGAGCAGTTCTTC
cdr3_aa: CASSSPGGVNEQFF

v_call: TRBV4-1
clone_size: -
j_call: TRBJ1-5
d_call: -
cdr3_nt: TGCGCCAGCAGCCAAGAACGGACATTGATTGGCAATCAGCCCCAGCATTTT
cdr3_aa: CASSQERTLIGNQPQHF

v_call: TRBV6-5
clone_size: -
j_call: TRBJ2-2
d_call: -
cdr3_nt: TGTGCCAGCAGTTACTCGTCCAGGTGGACCGGGGAGCTGTTTTTT
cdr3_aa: CASSYSSRWTGELFF

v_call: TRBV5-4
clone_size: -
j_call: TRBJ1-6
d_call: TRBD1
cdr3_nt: TGTGCCAGCAGCTTGGCCGGGGACAGGCGTGATTCACCCCTCCACTTT
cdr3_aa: CASSLAGDRRDSPLHF

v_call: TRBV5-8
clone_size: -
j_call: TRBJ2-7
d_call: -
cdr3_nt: TGTGCCAGCAGCTTGGCCGGGGGGCGAATGGCCTACGAGCAGTACTTC
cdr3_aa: CASSLAGGRMAYEQYF

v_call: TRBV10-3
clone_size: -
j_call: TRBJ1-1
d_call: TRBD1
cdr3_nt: TGTGCCATCAGTGAGGGGACAGGATTACTGAACACTGAAGCTTTCTTT
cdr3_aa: CAISEGTGLLNTEAFF

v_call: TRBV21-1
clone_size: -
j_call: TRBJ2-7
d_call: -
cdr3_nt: TGTGCCAGCAGCAATTGGAGAGAGCAGTACTTC
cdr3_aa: CASSNWREQYF

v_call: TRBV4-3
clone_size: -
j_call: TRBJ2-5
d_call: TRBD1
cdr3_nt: TGCGCCAGCAGCCAAGATGAGGGGGCGGGAGAGACCCAGTACTTC
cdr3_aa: CASSQDEGAGETQYF

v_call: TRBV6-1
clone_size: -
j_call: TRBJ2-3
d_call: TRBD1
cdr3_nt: TGTGCCAGCAGTGTTACCGGGACAGGGAGAGGGGATACGCAGTATTTT
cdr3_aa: CASSVTGTGRGDTQYF

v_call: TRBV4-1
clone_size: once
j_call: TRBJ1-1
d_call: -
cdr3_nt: TGCGCCAGCAGCCAAGGGGAACAGGGGAACACTGAAGCTTTCTTT
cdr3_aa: CASSQGEQGNTEAFF

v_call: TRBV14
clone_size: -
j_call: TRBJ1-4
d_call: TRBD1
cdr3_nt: TGTGCCAGCAGCCACACACAGGGGGCGTTCGAAAAACTGTTTTTT
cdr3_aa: CASSHTQGAFEKLFF

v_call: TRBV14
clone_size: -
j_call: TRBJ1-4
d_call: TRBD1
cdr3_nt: TGTGCCAGCAGCCAAGAATCCGGGACAGGGTTTAAACTGTTTTTT
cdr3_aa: CASSQESGTGFKLFF

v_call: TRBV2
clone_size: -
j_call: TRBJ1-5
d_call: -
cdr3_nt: TGTGCCAGCAGTGAAGGGCAGGGTGGTCAGCCCCAGCATTTT
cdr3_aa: CASSEGQGGQPQHF

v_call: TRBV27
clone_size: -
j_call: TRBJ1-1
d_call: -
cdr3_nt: TGTGCCAGCAGTTCACGCGAGATGGGGGACTTGAACACTGAAGCTTTCTTT
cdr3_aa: CASSSREMGDLNTEAFF

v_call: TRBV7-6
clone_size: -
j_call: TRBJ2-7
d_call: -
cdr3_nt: TGTGCCAGCAGCTTAGCCCGGGAGTACGAGCAGTACTTC
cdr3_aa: CASSLAREYEQYF

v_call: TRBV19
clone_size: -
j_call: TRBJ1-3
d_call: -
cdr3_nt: TGTGCCAGTAGTATCACAGGGCAATCTGGAAACACCATATATTTT
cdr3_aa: CASSITGQSGNTIYF

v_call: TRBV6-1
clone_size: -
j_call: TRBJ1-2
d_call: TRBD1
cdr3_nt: TGTGCCAGCAGTGAAGCGACAGGGGGTCATCGCTACACCTTC
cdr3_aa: CASSEATGGHRYTF

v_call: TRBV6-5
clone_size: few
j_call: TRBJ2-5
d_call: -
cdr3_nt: TGTGCCACTGGGGGGCTAGCGGAAGAGACCCAGTACTTC
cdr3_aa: CATGGLAEETQYF

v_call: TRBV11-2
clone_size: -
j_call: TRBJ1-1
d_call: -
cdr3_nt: TGTGCCAGCTTAACCCTCGGGGACACTGAAGCTTTCTTT
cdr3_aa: CASLTLGDTEAFF

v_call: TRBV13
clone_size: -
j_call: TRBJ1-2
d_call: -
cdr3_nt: TGTGCCAGCAGCTTAACGTTTAGCTCCCGGGACTATGGCTACACCTTC
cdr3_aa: CASSLTFSSRDYGYTF

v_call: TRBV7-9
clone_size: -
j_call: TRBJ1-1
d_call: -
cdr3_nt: TGTGCCAGCAGCCCCCGGGACCAAGGAGGGACTGAAGCTTTCTTT
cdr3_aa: CASSPRDQGGTEAFF

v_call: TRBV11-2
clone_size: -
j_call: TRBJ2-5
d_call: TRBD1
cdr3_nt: TGTGCCAGCAGCTGGGGGACAGGGAGCCAAGAGACCCAGTACTTC
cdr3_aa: CASSWGTGSQETQYF

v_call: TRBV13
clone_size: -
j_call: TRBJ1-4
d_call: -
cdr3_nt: TGTGCCAGCTCACAAGCGGATGAAAAACTGTTTTTT
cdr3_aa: CASSQADEKLFF

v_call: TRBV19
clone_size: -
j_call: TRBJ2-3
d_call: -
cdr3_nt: TGTGCCAGTAGTATCGGTCTACCAGATACGCAGTATTTT
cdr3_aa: CASSIGLPDTQYF

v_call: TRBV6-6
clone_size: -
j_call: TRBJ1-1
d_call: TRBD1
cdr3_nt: TGTGCCAGCAGCCTCAGGGGGATAGGCACTGAAGCTTTCTTT
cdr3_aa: CASSLRGIGTEAFF

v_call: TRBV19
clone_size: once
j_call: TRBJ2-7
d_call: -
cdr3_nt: TGTGCCAGTACAGGAATCAACCCCTACGAGCAGTACTTC
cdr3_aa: CASTGINPYEQYF

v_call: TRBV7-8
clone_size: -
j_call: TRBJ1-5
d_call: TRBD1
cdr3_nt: TGTGCCAGCAGCTTGGGACAGGGCAATCAGCCCCAGCATTTT
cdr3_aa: CASSLGQGNQPQHF

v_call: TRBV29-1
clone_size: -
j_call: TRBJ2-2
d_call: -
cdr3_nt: TGCAGCGTTGACAGGGGCTACACCGGGGAGCTGTTTTTT
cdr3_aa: CSVDRGYTGELFF

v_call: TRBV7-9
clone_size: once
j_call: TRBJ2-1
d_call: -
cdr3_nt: TGTGCCAGCGGGCTCGGGGATGAGCAGTTCTTC
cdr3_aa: CASGLGDEQFF

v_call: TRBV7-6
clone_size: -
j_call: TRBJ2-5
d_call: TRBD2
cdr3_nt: TGTGCCAGCAGCTTCTCTAGAACGGGACTAGCGGAAGATGTGACCCAGTACTTC
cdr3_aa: CASSFSRTGLAEDVTQYF

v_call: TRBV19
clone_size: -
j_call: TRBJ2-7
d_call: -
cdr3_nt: TGTGCCAGTAGTATCGCCACAGGGCCCCACGAGCAGTACTTC
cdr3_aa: CASSIATGPHEQYF

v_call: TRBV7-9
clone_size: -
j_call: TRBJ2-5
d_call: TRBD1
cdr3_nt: TGTGCCAGCAGCTCCTCCCAGGGGGCTGAGGAGACCCAGTACTTC
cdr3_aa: CASSSSQGAEETQYF

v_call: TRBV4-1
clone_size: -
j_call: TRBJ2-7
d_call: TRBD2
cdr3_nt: TGCGCCAGCAGCCAGGTGATAGCGGGAGCGTACGAGCAGTACTTC
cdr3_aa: CASSQVIAGAYEQYF

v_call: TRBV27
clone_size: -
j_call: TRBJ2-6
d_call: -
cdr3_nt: TGTGCCACCTTTTCTGGGGCCAACGTCCTGACTTTC
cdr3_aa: CATFSGANVLTF

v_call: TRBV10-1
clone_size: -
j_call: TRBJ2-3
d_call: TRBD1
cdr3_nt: TGCGCCAGCAGAGGGGACAGGTCCACAGATACGCAGTATTTT
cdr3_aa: CASRGDRSTDTQYF

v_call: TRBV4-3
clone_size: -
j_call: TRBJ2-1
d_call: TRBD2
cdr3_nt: TGCGCCAGCAGCCATGATACCGACGGACTAGCGGGGGCCTACAATGAGCAGTTCTTC
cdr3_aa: CASSHDTDGLAGAYNEQFF

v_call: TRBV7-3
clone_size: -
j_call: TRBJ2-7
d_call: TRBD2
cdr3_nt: TGTGCCAGCCCCTCTAGCGGTTACTCCTACGAGCAGTACTTC
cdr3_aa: CASPSSGYSYEQYF

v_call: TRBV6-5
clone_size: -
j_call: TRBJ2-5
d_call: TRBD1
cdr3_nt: TGTGCCAGCAGTTTCACGACAGGGTTCGATTTAGAGACCCAGTACTTC
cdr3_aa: CASSFTTGFDLETQYF

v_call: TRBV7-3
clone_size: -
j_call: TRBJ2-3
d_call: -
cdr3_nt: TGTGCCAGCAGCTTGGGCAGCGGTAGCACAGATACGCAGTATTTT
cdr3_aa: CASSLGSGSTDTQYF

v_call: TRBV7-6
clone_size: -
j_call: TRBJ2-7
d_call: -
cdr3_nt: TGTGCCAGCAGCTTAGGGACCGGGGACTCCTACGAGCAGTACTTC
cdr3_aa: CASSLGTGDSYEQYF

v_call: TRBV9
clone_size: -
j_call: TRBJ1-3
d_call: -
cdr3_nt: TGTGCCAGCAGCATGAGAAGTGTTTTCTCTGGAAACACCATATATTTT
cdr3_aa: CASSMRSVFSGNTIYF